This T cell receptor (beta chain) was observed in a study of shared clonotypes between healthy human individuals (dated by TCRdb to 2020 to 2022). Describing the broader study: The cohort included three men and two women between 18 and 49 years of age. Per donor, three plates each were used for CD4 naive and CD4 memory, two for CD8 naive, and one for CD8 memory. Blood TCR repertoires of roughly five healthy adults were deeply sequenced to estimate repertoire size and the extent of clonotype sharing between individuals. Different laboratories and diverse techniques were used to prepare libraries and sequence TCR repertoires, to increase sequencing depth and limit assay-specific biases. Per donor, leukapheresis produced somewhere between about 0.85 and 10 billion PBMCs. Here is what the overall study found, with its caveats: Even with the large sequencing depth, rarefaction of the sorted-subset datasets indicated that sequencing was incomplete. Sampling was restricted to blood, and TCR repertoires in tissue are likely to differ from TCR repertoires in blood. Estimated clonotype richness was generally larger for naive than for memory subsets. The small number of donors limited the genetic and exposure-history diversity represented. Compared with non-shared clonotypes, the clonotypes found in all four sorted-subset donors had higher generation probabilities. Based on pairwise subsampling, the degree of clonotype sharing among donors was expected to be affected by sequencing depth. Approximately 4.8% of naive CD4, approximately 3.7% of naive CD8, approximately 2.2% of memory CD4, and around 0.42% of memory CD8 clonotypes were shared across several donors.

Using the deep immunoSEQ assay, multiplex PCR amplified TCR CDR3 regions from genomic DNA. For each cell subset, the extracted genomic DNA was distributed evenly across all wells of several immunoSEQ 96-well plates, and each plate served as one replicate. For sorted subsets, each replicate PCR was loaded with roughly 200 ng genomic DNA, equivalent to about 30,000 T cell genomes. Purified libraries were measured with a Qubit 3.0 fluorometer, size-checked on a Bioanalyzer 2100, and measured again with the KAPA Library Quantification kit. Every immunoSEQ 96-well plate was sequenced on a separate single-read 150-cycle Illumina NextSeq 550 flow cell. The original methods were these. The immunoSEQ output contained only junctional sequences without quality scores, so filtering could not match that applied to full-length reads. To assign V/J genes and CDR3, sequences were annotated using PyIR, a Python wrapper for IgBLAST v1.9, with IMGT germline references. Reads were removed for weak V/J assignments (E-value above 1e-6), missing CDR3, stop codons, out-of-frame junctions, or ambiguous translated residues. V3J clonotypes were defined by identical inferred V gene, J gene, and CDR3 amino acid sequence. The percentage overlap between two repertoires was calculated by dividing the number of shared unique clonotypes by the size of the smaller repertoire. Richness of each repertoire was evaluated using RTK rarefaction, the Chao1 estimator, and Recon v2.1 estimates of unobserved clonotypes. For all TCRbeta clonotypes obtained by the gDNA method from several donors, generation probabilities were computed with OLGA. Here the immuneACCESS table is served through TCRdb, limited to in-frame sequences with V and J called. Missing clones are a known gap in these copies; in checked studies unresolved V genes cover under half, and the rest lacks a known reason. The V and J calls and clone size are taken from that table; D and trimming were inferred from the DNA. The sample profile shows more than 1,200,000 clones; approximately 98.5% of them were found once. Of the sample, approximately 0.4% is held by the ten largest clones.

In regard to this clone: Its antigen target is currently unknown. Base qualities were left out, and no much larger clone turns up one base away.

The V and J ends are trimmed by 3 bases and 7 bases, leaving 12 bases between them. From a lookup of the germline V gene, CDR1 and CDR2 are ENHRY and SYGVKD. The CDR3 measures 13 amino acids from cysteine to phenylalanine. The entry retains the CDR3 DNA only, 39 bases that are in frame from base 1. The donors were healthy, HIV-negative adults who had no recently reported acute infections or vaccinations. Every donor was a Caucasian adult residing in Nashville, Tennessee, USA. Magnetic negative selection was used to enrich CD4+ T cells, after which naive cells were positively selected on CD45RA and the negative fraction became the memory subset. Blood was collected by leukapheresis, and PBMCs were isolated by Ficoll-Histopaque density gradient centrifugation and then cryopreserved in liquid nitrogen vapor phase. Analytical flow cytometry was used to check the purity and quantity of each magnetically sorted T cell population. From each sorted fraction, genomic DNA was isolated and quantified by UV absorbance on a Nanodrop 2000c.

The rearrangement combines TRBV10-3 with TRBJ2-5; TRBD1 is a weak D gene call, 6 bases matching. This clonotype originated in a man aged 25 to 45 in good health. The sequencing sample was made of naive CD4+ T cells sorted from blood. The sample's cell subset or site label, decoded: CD45RA+ positively selected. The CDR3 region: CAISEQGFGTQYF. At the DNA level, the sequence is TGTGCCATCAGTGAACAGGGATTTGGGACCCAGTACTTC.